Here is one TCR beta chain with its context. Its antigen is as yet unknown. Method: immunoSEQ multiplex PCR; TCRdb's copy keeps in-frame clones and lacks some. This sample has some 120,000 clones; roughly nine tenths occur once, and the top ten carry 8% to 10%. This sample is drawn from a study of T cell responses to AZD1222 COVID-19 vaccine. Pooling was applied to second doses at about 4 or about 12 weeks. Study-wide findings and caveats: In all cases, repertoires were sampled only after the peak T cell response. Vaccination with two AZD1222 doses was followed by a rise in Spike-specific TCR breadth and depth. In the spike-specific TCR repertoire, nearly half reportedly target unmutated variant regions.

The TCR sequence derives from an adult who received the AZD1222 COVID-19 vaccine. The sequenced sample was peripheral blood, obtained 28 days after the second AZD1222 dose.

Here the CDR3 reads CASSQGWDTISYNEQFF. The CDR3 DNA reads as TGCGCCAGCAGCCAAGGGTGGGACACTATCTCCTACAATGAGCAGTTCTTC. The chain couples TRBV4-3 to TRBJ2-1; weak D call: TRBD1 (6 bases). Germline V gene lookup returns CDR1 LGHNA and CDR2 YSLEER. Deletions cut 1 base from V and 0 bases from J, with 13 bases between. The CDR3 sequence is 17 residues long.